Listed below are T cell receptor beta chains from one sample, sequenced in a study of blood T cell repertoires in COVID-19. Assay used: immunoSEQ multiplex PCR; TCRdb lists only in-frame clones, some missing. The profile shows fewer than 150,000 clones, around 81% of them singletons. The material sequenced was peripheral blood. Source of these receptors: a human donor in a cohort sampled during active COVID-19. Each CDR3 is given with its conserved first and last residue. The D gene is left open where the match is weak. For some rows the clone size is stated as once, few or many, or as a class when expanded; others skip it.

CDR3aa: CASSQGDGAYSNQPQHF
CDR3nt: TGCGCCAGCAGCCAAGGAGATGGAGCCTATAGCAATCAGCCCCAGCATTTT
v_gene: TRBV4-1
j_gene: TRBJ1-5
abundance: -
d_gene: -

CDR3aa: CASSLSGGPSTEAFF
CDR3nt: TGTGCCAGCAGCTTGTCGGGGGGGCCAAGTACTGAAGCTTTCTTT
v_gene: TRBV5-4
j_gene: TRBJ1-1
abundance: -
d_gene: -

CDR3aa: CASSLESLGELFF
CDR3nt: TGCGCCAGCAGCTTGGAGAGCCTCGGGGAGCTGTTTTTT
v_gene: TRBV5-1
j_gene: TRBJ2-2
abundance: once
d_gene: -

CDR3aa: CASTFRTLNTEAFF
CDR3nt: TGTGCCAGCACTTTCAGAACCTTGAACACTGAAGCTTTCTTT
v_gene: TRBV2
j_gene: TRBJ1-1
abundance: -
d_gene: -

CDR3aa: CASGLVQGISGNTIYF
CDR3nt: TGTGCTAGTGGTTTGGTCCAGGGGATCTCTGGAAACACCATATATTTT
v_gene: TRBV12-5
j_gene: TRBJ1-3
abundance: -
d_gene: -

CDR3aa: CASSRDRATYEQYF
CDR3nt: TGTGCCAGCAGTAGGGACAGGGCTACCTACGAGCAGTACTTC
v_gene: TRBV2
j_gene: TRBJ2-7
abundance: -
d_gene: TRBD1

CDR3aa: CASSSGSYGYTF
CDR3nt: TGTGCCAGCAGCTCAGGGAGCTATGGCTACACCTTC
v_gene: TRBV13
j_gene: TRBJ1-2
abundance: -
d_gene: -

CDR3aa: CASSHTSGGASGANVLTF
CDR3nt: TGCGCCAGCAGCCATACGAGCGGGGGGGCTTCTGGGGCCAACGTCCTGACTTTC
v_gene: TRBV4-1
j_gene: TRBJ2-6
abundance: -
d_gene: TRBD2

CDR3aa: CASSAEGGSPLHF
CDR3nt: TGTGCCAGTAGTGCCGAGGGAGGATCACCCCTCCACTTT
v_gene: TRBV19
j_gene: TRBJ1-6
abundance: -
d_gene: -

CDR3aa: CASSSPLPAGGQETQYF
CDR3nt: TGTGCCAGCAGCTCCCCCCTCCCCGCGGGGGGGCAAGAGACCCAGTACTTC
v_gene: TRBV7-9
j_gene: TRBJ2-5
abundance: -
d_gene: TRBD2

CDR3aa: CASSRGLQGFEAFF
CDR3nt: TGTGCCAGCAGCCGCGGTCTGCAGGGGTTTGAAGCTTTCTTT
v_gene: TRBV7-9
j_gene: TRBJ1-1
abundance: -
d_gene: -

CDR3aa: CAWRIGLGLYEQYF
CDR3nt: TGTGCCTGGAGGATCGGACTAGGTCTTTACGAGCAGTACTTC
v_gene: TRBV30
j_gene: TRBJ2-7
abundance: -
d_gene: TRBD2

CDR3aa: CASSIGTGKGLFF
CDR3nt: TGTGCCAGTAGTATAGGGACGGGGAAAGGGCTGTTTTTT
v_gene: TRBV19
j_gene: TRBJ2-2
abundance: -
d_gene: -

CDR3aa: CASSVRDSSTDTQYF
CDR3nt: TGCGCCAGCAGCGTCCGGGACAGTAGCACAGATACGCAGTATTTT
v_gene: TRBV5-1
j_gene: TRBJ2-3
abundance: -
d_gene: TRBD1

CDR3aa: CASSIGTGRVQYF
CDR3nt: TGTGCCAGTAGTATTGGGACAGGGAGGGTTCAGTACTTC
v_gene: TRBV19
j_gene: TRBJ2-4
abundance: -
d_gene: TRBD1

CDR3aa: CASSLGDRGNEKLFF
CDR3nt: TGCGCCAGCAGCTTGGGGGACAGGGGAAATGAAAAACTGTTTTTT
v_gene: TRBV5-1
j_gene: TRBJ1-4
abundance: -
d_gene: TRBD1

CDR3aa: CASKSSGLGKTQYF
CDR3nt: TGTGCCAGTAAAAGTTCGGGACTGGGAAAGACCCAGTACTTC
v_gene: TRBV19
j_gene: TRBJ2-5
abundance: -
d_gene: -

CDR3aa: CASSLSPPGQGAYEQYF
CDR3nt: TGTGCCAGCAGTTTATCCCCACCGGGACAGGGGGCCTACGAGCAGTACTTC
v_gene: TRBV27
j_gene: TRBJ2-7
abundance: -
d_gene: TRBD1

CDR3aa: CASSLRSGGGDEQFF
CDR3nt: TGTGCCAGCAGCTTGCGAAGCGGCGGGGGCGATGAGCAGTTCTTC
v_gene: TRBV7-6
j_gene: TRBJ2-1
abundance: few
d_gene: -

CDR3aa: CASSSAPSPRPYYGYTF
CDR3nt: TGTGCCAGCAGCTCGGCCCCCAGTCCTAGGCCTTACTATGGCTACACCTTC
v_gene: TRBV5-6
j_gene: TRBJ1-2
abundance: -
d_gene: -

CDR3aa: CATSRDKRSSNQPQHF
CDR3nt: TGTGCCACCAGCAGAGATAAACGGAGTAGCAATCAGCCCCAGCATTTT
v_gene: TRBV15
j_gene: TRBJ1-5
abundance: -
d_gene: -

CDR3aa: CASSETGSKNIQYF
CDR3nt: TGTGCCAGCAGTGAGACAGGGTCCAAAAACATTCAGTACTTC
v_gene: TRBV25-1
j_gene: TRBJ2-4
abundance: once
d_gene: TRBD1

CDR3aa: CSARGNTEAFF
CDR3nt: TGCAGTGCTCGGGGAAACACTGAAGCTTTCTTT
v_gene: TRBV20-1
j_gene: TRBJ1-1
abundance: -
d_gene: -

CDR3aa: CASSLTGGADGYTF
CDR3nt: TGTGCCAGCAGCTTAACGGGGGGGGCGGATGGCTACACCTTC
v_gene: TRBV7-9
j_gene: TRBJ1-2
abundance: -
d_gene: -

CDR3aa: CASSTTSSSYEQYF
CDR3nt: TGTGCCAGCTCAACCACCTCCAGCTCCTACGAGCAGTACTTC
v_gene: TRBV18
j_gene: TRBJ2-7
abundance: -
d_gene: -

CDR3aa: CASSQEAGGRPKTQYF
CDR3nt: TGCGCCAGCAGCCAAGAAGCGGGGGGGCGGCCAAAGACCCAGTACTTC
v_gene: TRBV4-1
j_gene: TRBJ2-5
abundance: few
d_gene: TRBD2

CDR3aa: CATSRAASLAGEAQYF
CDR3nt: TGTGCCACCAGCAGAGCAGCCTCACTAGCGGGGGAGGCCCAGTACTTC
v_gene: TRBV15
j_gene: TRBJ2-5
abundance: -
d_gene: TRBD2

CDR3aa: CASSRRLEVNEKLFF
CDR3nt: TGTGCCAGCAGCCGGCGGCTGGAAGTTAATGAAAAACTGTTTTTT
v_gene: TRBV7-2
j_gene: TRBJ1-4
abundance: -
d_gene: -

CDR3aa: CASSLAGTGIEKLFF
CDR3nt: TGTGCCAGCAGCTTGGCCGGGACAGGGATCGAAAAACTGTTTTTT
v_gene: TRBV5-8
j_gene: TRBJ1-4
abundance: -
d_gene: TRBD1

CDR3aa: CASSRPGQNTDTQYF
CDR3nt: TGTGCCAGCAGTCGCCCGGGACAGAACACAGATACGCAGTATTTT
v_gene: TRBV6-6
j_gene: TRBJ2-3
abundance: -
d_gene: TRBD1

CDR3aa: CASSSASGWDTQYF
CDR3nt: TGTGCCAGCAGTTCGGCTAGCGGTTGGGATACGCAGTATTTT
v_gene: TRBV27
j_gene: TRBJ2-3
abundance: many
d_gene: TRBD2

CDR3aa: CASSLTGFSGNTIYF
CDR3nt: TGTGCCAGCAGCCTTACCGGGTTCTCTGGAAACACCATATATTTT
v_gene: TRBV7-8
j_gene: TRBJ1-3
abundance: -
d_gene: -

CDR3aa: CASSITGTTGELFF
CDR3nt: TGTGCCAGCAGCATAACCGGGACAACCGGGGAGCTGTTTTTT
v_gene: TRBV11-3
j_gene: TRBJ2-2
abundance: -
d_gene: -

CDR3aa: CASSQQQGDSNQPQHF
CDR3nt: TGTGCCAGCAGCCAACAACAGGGGGATAGCAATCAGCCCCAGCATTTT
v_gene: TRBV4-2
j_gene: TRBJ1-5
abundance: -
d_gene: TRBD1

CDR3aa: CASSRRDRVSYEQYF
CDR3nt: TGTGCCAGCAGCCGGCGGGACAGGGTCTCCTACGAGCAGTACTTC
v_gene: TRBV5-4
j_gene: TRBJ2-7
abundance: -
d_gene: TRBD1

CDR3aa: CASSPRLAGRTGELFF
CDR3nt: TGTGCCAGCAGCCCTCGACTAGCGGGGCGGACCGGGGAGCTGTTTTTT
v_gene: TRBV7-8
j_gene: TRBJ2-2
abundance: -
d_gene: TRBD2

CDR3aa: CASSYVAARPDYGYTF
CDR3nt: TGTGCCAGCAGCTACGTCGCGGCGCGACCGGACTATGGCTACACCTTC
v_gene: TRBV6-5
j_gene: TRBJ1-2
abundance: -
d_gene: -

CDR3aa: CASTQSRGPNYGYTF
CDR3nt: TGTGCCAGCACCCAATCTAGGGGTCCTAACTATGGCTACACCTTC
v_gene: TRBV2
j_gene: TRBJ1-2
abundance: few
d_gene: -

CDR3aa: CASSLAGRAEAFF
CDR3nt: TGTGCCAGCAGCTTAGCGGGGCGCGCTGAAGCTTTCTTT
v_gene: TRBV7-9
j_gene: TRBJ1-1
abundance: -
d_gene: -

CDR3aa: CASSFLAVLRGDTQYF
CDR3nt: TGTGCCAGCAGCTTCCTAGCGGTCCTGAGGGGGGATACGCAGTATTTT
v_gene: TRBV7-8
j_gene: TRBJ2-3
abundance: -
d_gene: -

CDR3aa: CASSFSGTGRNEQYF
CDR3nt: TGTGCCAGCAGTTTCTCCGGGACAGGACGGAACGAGCAGTACTTC
v_gene: TRBV6-5
j_gene: TRBJ2-7
abundance: once
d_gene: TRBD1

CDR3aa: CASSRRGVGEKLFF
CDR3nt: TGTGCCAGCAGCCGTCGGGGGGTGGGAGAAAAACTGTTTTTT
v_gene: TRBV27
j_gene: TRBJ1-4
abundance: -
d_gene: -

CDR3aa: CASSLGGLYEQYF
CDR3nt: TGTGCCAGCAGCTTGGGGGGGCTCTACGAGCAGTACTTC
v_gene: TRBV5-4
j_gene: TRBJ2-7
abundance: -
d_gene: -

CDR3aa: CASSRISTLGSGTDTQYF
CDR3nt: TGTGCCAGCAGCCGCATTAGCACTTTAGGCAGTGGCACAGATACGCAGTATTTT
v_gene: TRBV27
j_gene: TRBJ2-3
abundance: -
d_gene: -

CDR3aa: CASRNSGTGTEAFF
CDR3nt: TGTGCCAGCCGAAACTCTGGCACGGGGACTGAAGCTTTCTTT
v_gene: TRBV6-5
j_gene: TRBJ1-1
abundance: -
d_gene: -

CDR3aa: CATGQLNTEAFF
CDR3nt: TGTGCCACCGGACAGCTGAACACTGAAGCTTTCTTT
v_gene: TRBV15
j_gene: TRBJ1-1
abundance: -
d_gene: -

CDR3aa: CASSPLRTGNTEAFF
CDR3nt: TGTGCCAGCAGCCCCCTCCGGACAGGGAACACTGAAGCTTTCTTT
v_gene: TRBV9
j_gene: TRBJ1-1
abundance: -
d_gene: TRBD1

CDR3aa: CASSPGPNGGTIYF
CDR3nt: TGCGCCAGCAGCCCGGGACCTAACGGGGGCACCATATATTTT
v_gene: TRBV5-1
j_gene: TRBJ1-3
abundance: -
d_gene: -

CDR3aa: CASTSGGGIDEQFF
CDR3nt: TGTGCCAGCACCTCCGGCGGGGGCATCGATGAGCAGTTCTTC
v_gene: TRBV9
j_gene: TRBJ2-1
abundance: -
d_gene: -

CDR3aa: CASSSRGIYNEQFF
CDR3nt: TGTGCCAGCAGTTCCAGGGGGATATACAATGAGCAGTTCTTC
v_gene: TRBV28
j_gene: TRBJ2-1
abundance: -
d_gene: TRBD1

CDR3aa: CASSHPLGASGGGQETQYF
CDR3nt: TGTGCCAGCAGCCATCCCCTCGGGGCTAGCGGGGGGGGCCAAGAGACCCAGTACTTC
v_gene: TRBV4-2
j_gene: TRBJ2-5
abundance: -
d_gene: TRBD2

CDR3aa: CASRERGAYTDTQYF
CDR3nt: TGTGCCAGCAGAGAGCGGGGGGCCTACACAGATACGCAGTATTTT
v_gene: TRBV6-5
j_gene: TRBJ2-3
abundance: -
d_gene: TRBD2

CDR3aa: CASSPRVFGTGDYEQYF
CDR3nt: TGCGCCAGCAGCCCAAGAGTGTTTGGGACAGGGGACTACGAGCAGTACTTC
v_gene: TRBV4-1
j_gene: TRBJ2-7
abundance: -
d_gene: TRBD1

CDR3aa: CASSIDRSGGSYNEQFF
CDR3nt: TGTGCCAGTAGTATAGATAGGTCAGGGGGGTCCTACAATGAGCAGTTCTTC
v_gene: TRBV19
j_gene: TRBJ2-1
abundance: -
d_gene: -

CDR3aa: CAISDPAADTEAFF
CDR3nt: TGTGCCATCAGCGACCCGGCGGCTGACACTGAAGCTTTCTTT
v_gene: TRBV10-3
j_gene: TRBJ1-1
abundance: once
d_gene: -

CDR3aa: CASSLRGADGNTIYF
CDR3nt: TGTGCCAGTAGTCTCAGGGGGGCGGATGGAAACACCATATATTTT
v_gene: TRBV19
j_gene: TRBJ1-3
abundance: -
d_gene: TRBD1

CDR3aa: CASSFVRVNNEQFF
CDR3nt: TGTGCCAGCAGCTTCGTCCGGGTTAACAATGAGCAGTTCTTC
v_gene: TRBV11-1
j_gene: TRBJ2-1
abundance: -
d_gene: -

CDR3aa: CASSPSAGGRVTDTQYF
CDR3nt: TGTGCCAGCAGCCCCTCGGCGGGGGGTCGGGTGACAGATACGCAGTATTTT
v_gene: TRBV5-4
j_gene: TRBJ2-3
abundance: -
d_gene: TRBD2

CDR3aa: CASSPQRGSPSGNTIYF
CDR3nt: TGTGCCAGCAGCCCCCAACGGGGGTCCCCCTCTGGAAACACCATATATTTT
v_gene: TRBV16
j_gene: TRBJ1-3
abundance: few
d_gene: -

CDR3aa: CASSFDRGKGSNQPQHF
CDR3nt: TGTGCCAGCAGCTTTGACCGTGGTAAGGGGTCCAATCAGCCCCAGCATTTT
v_gene: TRBV7-8
j_gene: TRBJ1-5
abundance: once
d_gene: -